This T cell receptor (beta chain) was identified during a study of T cell responses to AZD1222 COVID-19 vaccine. V was shortened by 2 bases and J by 5 bases, with 8 bases between the two germline ends. This CDR3 contains 14 residues. Germline V gene sequence: CDR1 SGHRS, CDR2 YFSETQ. Clones were sequenced by immunoSEQ multiplex PCR, and TCRdb holds only the in-frame ones, with some missing. This table has around 130,000 clones, 85% to 90% appearing once. This TCR came from an adult in good health. V usage is TRBV5-1 and J usage is TRBJ1-6; D perhaps matches TRBD1 (5 bases). The input for sequencing was peripheral blood, taken on day 0 of AZD1222 vaccination. CDR3 loop: CASSFGDDNSPLHF. CDR3 nucleotide sequence: TGCGCCAGCAGCTTTGGGGACGATAATTCACCCCTCCACTTT.